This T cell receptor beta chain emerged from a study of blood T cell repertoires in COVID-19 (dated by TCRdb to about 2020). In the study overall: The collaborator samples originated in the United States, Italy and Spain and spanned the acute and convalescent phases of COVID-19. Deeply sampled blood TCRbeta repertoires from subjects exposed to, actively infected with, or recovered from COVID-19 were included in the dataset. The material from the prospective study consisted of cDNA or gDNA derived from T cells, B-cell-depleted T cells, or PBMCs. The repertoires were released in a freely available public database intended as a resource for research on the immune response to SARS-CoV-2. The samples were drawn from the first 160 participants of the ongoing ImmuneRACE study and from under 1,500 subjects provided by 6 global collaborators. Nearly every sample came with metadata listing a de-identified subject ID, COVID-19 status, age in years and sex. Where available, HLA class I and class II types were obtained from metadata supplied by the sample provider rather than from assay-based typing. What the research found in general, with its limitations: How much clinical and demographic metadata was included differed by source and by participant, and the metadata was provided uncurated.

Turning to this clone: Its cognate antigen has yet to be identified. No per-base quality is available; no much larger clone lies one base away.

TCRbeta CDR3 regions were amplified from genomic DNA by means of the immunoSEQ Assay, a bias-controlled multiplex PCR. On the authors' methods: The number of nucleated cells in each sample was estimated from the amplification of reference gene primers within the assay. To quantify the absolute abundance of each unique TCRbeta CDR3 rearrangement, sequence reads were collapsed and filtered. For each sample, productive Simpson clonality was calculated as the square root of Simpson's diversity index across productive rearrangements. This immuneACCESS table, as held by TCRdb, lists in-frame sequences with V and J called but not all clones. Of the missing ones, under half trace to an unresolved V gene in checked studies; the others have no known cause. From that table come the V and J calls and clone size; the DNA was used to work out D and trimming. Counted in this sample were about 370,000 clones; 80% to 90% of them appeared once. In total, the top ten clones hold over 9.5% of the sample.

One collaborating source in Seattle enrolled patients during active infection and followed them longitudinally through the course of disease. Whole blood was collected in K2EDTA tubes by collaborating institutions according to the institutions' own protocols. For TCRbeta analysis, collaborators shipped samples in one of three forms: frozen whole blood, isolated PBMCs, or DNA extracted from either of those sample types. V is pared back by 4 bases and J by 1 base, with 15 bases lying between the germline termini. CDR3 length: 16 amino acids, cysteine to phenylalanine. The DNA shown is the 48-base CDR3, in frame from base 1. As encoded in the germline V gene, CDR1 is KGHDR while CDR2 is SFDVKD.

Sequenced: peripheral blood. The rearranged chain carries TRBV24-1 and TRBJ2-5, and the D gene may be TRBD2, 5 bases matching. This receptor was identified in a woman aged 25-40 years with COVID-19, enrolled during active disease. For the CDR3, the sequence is CATSDYQAGVQETQYF. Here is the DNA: TGTGCCACCAGTGACTACCAGGCCGGGGTCCAAGAGACCCAGTACTTC.